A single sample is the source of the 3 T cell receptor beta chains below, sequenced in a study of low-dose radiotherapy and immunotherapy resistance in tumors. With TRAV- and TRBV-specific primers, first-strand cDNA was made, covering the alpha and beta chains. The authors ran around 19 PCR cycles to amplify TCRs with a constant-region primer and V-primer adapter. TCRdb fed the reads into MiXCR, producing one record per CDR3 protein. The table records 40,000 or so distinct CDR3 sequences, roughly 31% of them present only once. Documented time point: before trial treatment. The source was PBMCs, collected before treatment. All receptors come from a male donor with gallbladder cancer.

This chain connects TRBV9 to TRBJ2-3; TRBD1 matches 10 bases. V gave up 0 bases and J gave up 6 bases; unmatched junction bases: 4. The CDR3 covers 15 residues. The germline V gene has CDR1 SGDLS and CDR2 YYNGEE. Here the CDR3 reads CASSVGGTGVDTQYF. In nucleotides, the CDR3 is TGTGCCAGCAGCGTAGGTGGGACAGGGGTGGATACGCAGTATTTT. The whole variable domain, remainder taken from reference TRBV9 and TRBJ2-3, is DSGVTQTPKHLITATGQRVTLRCSPRSGDLSVYWYQQSLDQGLQFLIQYYNGEERAKGNILERFSAQQFPDLHSELNLSSLELGDSALYFCASSVGGTGVDTQYFGPGTRLTVL.

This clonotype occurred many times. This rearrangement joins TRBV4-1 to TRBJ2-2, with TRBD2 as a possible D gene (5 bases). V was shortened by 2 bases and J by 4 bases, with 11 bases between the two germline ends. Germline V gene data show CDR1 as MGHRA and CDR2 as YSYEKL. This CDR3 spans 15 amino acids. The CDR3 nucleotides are TGCGCCAGCAGCCAATATCTGGGGAGCACCGGGGAGCTGTTTTTT. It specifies CASSQYLGSTGELFF.

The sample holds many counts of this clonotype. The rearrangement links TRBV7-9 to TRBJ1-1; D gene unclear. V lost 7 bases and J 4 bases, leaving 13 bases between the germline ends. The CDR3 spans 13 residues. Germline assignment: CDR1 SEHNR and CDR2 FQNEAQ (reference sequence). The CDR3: CASTYRSATEAFF. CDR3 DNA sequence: TGTGCCAGCACCTACCGGAGTGCCACTGAAGCTTTCTTT.